This is a list of T cell receptor beta chains from one sample in a study of technical replicates of blood from a few donors. Clones were sequenced by immunoSEQ multiplex PCR, and TCRdb holds only the in-frame ones, with some missing. The top ten hold about 3.6% of the sample, which has 40,000 to 60,000 clones, roughly 92% seen once. Sequencing used PBMCs. Receptor source: a human donor in good health. Some clones in this sample may be carry-over from other donors' samples. CDR3s include the opening cysteine and the closing phenylalanine or tryptophan. Each record gives: CDR3 DNA, CDR3 protein, J gene, clone size, V gene, D gene. The D gene is left open where the match is weak. Part of the rows lack a size; the others show once, few, many or a class for expanded clones.

TGCGCCAGCAGCCAAGATCCGAGGGCTAAACTCTACACCGGGGAGCTGTTTTTT CASSQDPRAKLYTGELFF TRBJ2-2 - TRBV4-1 -
TGTGCCAGCAGCTTATTCGGGTACAATGAGCAGTTCTTC CASSLFGYNEQFF TRBJ2-1 - TRBV7-2 -
TGCGCCAGCAGCTACTCGGGACAGGGGAACACTGAAGCTTTCTTT CASSYSGQGNTEAFF TRBJ1-1 - TRBV5-1 TRBD1
TGTGCCAGTAGTATAACCCAGTATAGCAATCAGCCCCAGCATTTT CASSITQYSNQPQHF TRBJ1-5 - TRBV19 -
TGCGCCAGCAGCCAGCCCGGGACAGTAGTGTCCTCGAACACCGGGGAGCTGTTTTTT CASSQPGTVVSSNTGELFF TRBJ2-2 once TRBV4-1 TRBD1
TGCGCCATCAGTGAGTCGGGGAGGTCTGGGGCCAACGTCCTGACTTTC CAISESGRSGANVLTF TRBJ2-6 once TRBV10-3 -
TGTGCCAGCAGCAACTGGAATCAGCCCCAGCATTTT CASSNWNQPQHF TRBJ1-5 - TRBV5-8 -
TGTGCCAGCAGCCTAGGGTGGGGGCTAACTAACTATGGCTACACCTTC CASSLGWGLTNYGYTF TRBJ1-2 - TRBV27 -
TGTGCCAGCACCCCCGCCAGGACAGAGATAAATCAGCCCCAGCATTTT CASTPARTEINQPQHF TRBJ1-5 - TRBV27 -
TGCGCCAGCAGCTCGGGACACCTCTCGATGACCTACGAGCAGTACTTC CASSSGHLSMTYEQYF TRBJ2-7 - TRBV5-1 -
TGTGCCAGCAGTTTAGTCTCGCAGGGTGCCTACGAGCAGTACTTC CASSLVSQGAYEQYF TRBJ2-7 once TRBV27 -
TGTGCCAGCAGTCTCAGGGGAAATTCACCCCTCCACTTT CASSLRGNSPLHF TRBJ1-6 - TRBV5-6 -
TGTGCCAGCACCAACTTCTGGGCAGGGGGCATTGAAGCTTTCTTT CASTNFWAGGIEAFF TRBJ1-1 once TRBV5-4 TRBD1
TGTGCCAGCTCCCGCAGGTCCCAGGCTGGGAACACCGGGGAGCTGTTTTTT CASSRRSQAGNTGELFF TRBJ2-2 - TRBV18 -
TGTGCCAGCAGCTTTGGAGTAGCGGGAGCTTACGAGCAGTACTTC CASSFGVAGAYEQYF TRBJ2-7 once TRBV5-6 TRBD2
TGCAGCGTTGAACCGGGACAGGGTCCGTACGAGCAGTACTTC CSVEPGQGPYEQYF TRBJ2-7 - TRBV29-1 TRBD1
TGTGCCAGCAGCTTATCCACCGGGGAACTTGGGGCCAACGTCCTGACTTTC CASSLSTGELGANVLTF TRBJ2-6 - TRBV13 -
TGCGCCAGCAGCTTGAATCCCTCCGGGGAGCTGTTTTTT CASSLNPSGELFF TRBJ2-2 - TRBV5-1 -
TGTGCCAGCAGCTCTCCAGGGGTTTACGGCTACACCTTC CASSSPGVYGYTF TRBJ1-2 - TRBV7-9 -
TGCGCCAGCAGCCAAGACCCAGGGGGTTGGACTGAAGCTTTCTTT CASSQDPGGWTEAFF TRBJ1-1 - TRBV4-1 TRBD1
TGTGCCAGCAGCTTGTTATTAGGGGACAGACAAGAGACCCAGTACTTC CASSLLLGDRQETQYF TRBJ2-5 - TRBV5-6 TRBD1
TGTGCCAGCACCCCCGGGGGACAGGGGGTCACCGGGGAGCTGTTTTTT CASTPGGQGVTGELFF TRBJ2-2 - TRBV9 TRBD1
TGTGCTAGTGGTTTGCCACAGGGAACTCAGTACTTC CASGLPQGTQYF TRBJ2-7 - TRBV12-5 -
TGCGCCAGCAGCTTGGAGGGACAAGGCAATCAGCCCCAGCATTTT CASSLEGQGNQPQHF TRBJ1-5 - TRBV5-1 -
TGTGCCAGCTCACCAAGTCCGCCGGGATCCCTTTCCCACACCGGGGAGCTGTTTTTT CASSPSPPGSLSHTGELFF TRBJ2-2 - TRBV18 -
TGTGCCAGCAGTTTATCGTGGGTCTCCTCAGGGGGCTACACCTTC CASSLSWVSSGGYTF TRBJ1-2 few TRBV27 -
TGTGCCAGCAGCCCGTCCTCCACTGAAGCTTTCTTT CASSPSSTEAFF TRBJ1-1 - TRBV16 -
TGTGCCAGCTCACCGTCCAGGGTCGAGCAGTACTTC CASSPSRVEQYF TRBJ2-7 - TRBV18 -
TGTGCCAGCAAGAGAGGGCCGAGCTCTGGAAACACCATATATTTT CASKRGPSSGNTIYF TRBJ1-3 - TRBV6-5 -
TGTGCCAGCAGCGACTGGGAGGATACGCAGTATTTT CASSDWEDTQYF TRBJ2-3 - TRBV9 -
TGTGCCAGCAGTGTAGGGAGAGAGGATACGCAGTATTTT CASSVGREDTQYF TRBJ2-3 - TRBV2 -
TGCGCCAGCAGCCAAGAGGCTAGCGCCACCTACGAGCAGTACTTC CASSQEASATYEQYF TRBJ2-7 - TRBV4-3 -
TGTGCCAGAACCCCAATCGAAGTGGAGGGTATCCACGAGCAGTACTTC CARTPIEVEGIHEQYF TRBJ2-7 once TRBV27 -
TGTGCCAGCAGCTTACTACAGCAAGAGACCCAGTACTTC CASSLLQQETQYF TRBJ2-5 - TRBV7-7 -
TGTGCCAGCAGCTTCGGCCGGCGGAATGAAAAACTGTTTTTT CASSFGRRNEKLFF TRBJ1-4 - TRBV7-2 -
TGCGCCAGCAGCTTGTTGTCAGGCACAACCTACGAGCAGTACTTC CASSLLSGTTYEQYF TRBJ2-7 - TRBV5-1 -
TGCGCCAGCAGCTTGAACCCTAGAAGTGACGGGGAGCTGTTTTTT CASSLNPRSDGELFF TRBJ2-2 - TRBV5-1 -
TGTGCCAGCAGACCTGGACAGGGGCGGTACACCGGGGAGCTGTTTTTT CASRPGQGRYTGELFF TRBJ2-2 - TRBV5-8 TRBD1
TGTGCCAGTACCCACAGGGGGGGCCCCTACGAGCAGTACTTC CASTHRGGPYEQYF TRBJ2-7 - TRBV19 -
TGTGCCACCAACCAGGACAGAGGCAATCAGCCCCAGCATTTT CATNQDRGNQPQHF TRBJ1-5 - TRBV15 -
TGTGCCAGCAGCCGGGACTCACAAACCTCCAATGAGCAGTTCTTC CASSRDSQTSNEQFF TRBJ2-1 - TRBV7-6 -
TGTGCCAGCAGCTTCCACTGGACAGCGAACACTGAAGCTTTCTTT CASSFHWTANTEAFF TRBJ1-1 - TRBV5-6 -
TGTGCCAGCAGCCGGACTAGCGGGGGCCTCGGGGAGACCCAGTACTTC CASSRTSGGLGETQYF TRBJ2-5 - TRBV7-9 TRBD2
TGTGCCAGCAGTGTCGGACTAGCGGGGATTAGGGATACGCAGTATTTT CASSVGLAGIRDTQYF TRBJ2-3 - TRBV2 TRBD2
TGCGCCAGCAGCCTGCAGGGCGAGCCCTACAATGAGCAGTTCTTC CASSLQGEPYNEQFF TRBJ2-1 - TRBV5-1 -
TGTGCCTGGAGGCTCTACCCCACGGACAGGGGAAAAATATCTGAAGCTTTCTTT CAWRLYPTDRGKISEAFF TRBJ1-1 - TRBV30 TRBD1
TGTGCCAGCATGTGGGACAGTGGGCAGCCCCAGCATTTT CASMWDSGQPQHF TRBJ1-5 - TRBV2 TRBD1
TGCGCCAGCAGCCGGACAGGGCCAACCTATGGCTACACCTTC CASSRTGPTYGYTF TRBJ1-2 - TRBV4-1 TRBD1
TGTGCCAGCAGCCGTCTGGGCCGAGACGAAGCTTTCTTT CASSRLGRDEAFF TRBJ1-1 - TRBV7-3 -
TGTGCCAGCAGTTACCGGGGACACATGAACACTGAAGCTTTCTTT CASSYRGHMNTEAFF TRBJ1-1 - TRBV6-5 -
TGTGCCAGCTCACCGGAACAGGGTGGTAGAAAGACCTTC CASSPEQGGRKTF TRBJ1-2 - TRBV18 -
TGTGCCAGCAGCCTCGAGAGACAGTCCTACAATGAGCAGTTCTTC CASSLERQSYNEQFF TRBJ2-1 - TRBV7-3 -
TGTGCCAGCAGTCCTTATAGGACAGGGCTTAATGAAAAACTGTTTTTT CASSPYRTGLNEKLFF TRBJ1-4 - TRBV27 TRBD1
TGCGCCAGCAGCTTCTCGGACAGTTGGGGTTCACCCCTCCACTTT CASSFSDSWGSPLHF TRBJ1-6 - TRBV5-1 -
TGTGCCAGCTCACCAGCCGGAGCGGCATCTAACCAGGAGCTGTTTTTT CASSPAGAASNQELFF TRBJ2-2 - TRBV18 -
TGTGCCAGCAGCTCGAACAGCATCTATGGCTACACCTTC CASSSNSIYGYTF TRBJ1-2 - TRBV7-8 -
TGTGCCAGCAGCCTCGGACAGGGCCGGACAGATACGCAGTATTTT CASSLGQGRTDTQYF TRBJ2-3 - TRBV7-2 TRBD1
TGCGCCAGCAGCCAATACCCTACAGGGAACACTGAAGCTTTCTTT CASSQYPTGNTEAFF TRBJ1-1 - TRBV4-3 -
TGTGCCAGCAGCTTAGGACCGGGACATTTCTACGAGCAGTACTTC CASSLGPGHFYEQYF TRBJ2-7 - TRBV7-3 -